This is a list of T cell receptor beta chains from one sample in a study of beta chain features in type 1 diabetes. Clones were read by immunoSEQ multiplex PCR, and TCRdb kept only the in-frame ones, dropping some. The sample gives hundreds of thousands of clones, 15% to 20% of which show up once; around 0.02% is in the top ten. The sample comprised naive CD4+ T cells from blood. The receptors were sampled from a woman aged 18-29 years in good health. CDR3s include the opening cysteine and the closing phenylalanine or tryptophan. The order of the fields is CDR3 DNA, CDR3 protein, J gene, D gene, clone size, V gene. A D gene is named only where the DNA matches it firmly. Clone size appears in some rows only: once, few, many, or a class for an expanded clone.

CDR3nt: TGTGCTAGCAGCGACGGAGCGGGAAGAGCAGATACGCAGTATTTT; CDR3aa: CASSDGAGRADTQYF; j_gene: TRBJ2-3; d_gene: TRBD2; abundance: few; v_gene: TRBV7-7
CDR3nt: TGTGCCAGCAGCACACACCGGGAAAGAACCGGGGAGCTGTTTTTT; CDR3aa: CASSTHRERTGELFF; j_gene: TRBJ2-2; d_gene: -; abundance: -; v_gene: TRBV6-1
CDR3nt: TGTGCCAGCAGCCCGGGCCTCACCGGGGAGCTGTTTTTT; CDR3aa: CASSPGLTGELFF; j_gene: TRBJ2-2; d_gene: -; abundance: few; v_gene: TRBV5-6
CDR3nt: TGTGCCAGCAGTTACTCAGGCGGGACAAAACCGGGTGAGCAGTTCTTC; CDR3aa: CASSYSGGTKPGEQFF; j_gene: TRBJ2-1; d_gene: -; abundance: few; v_gene: TRBV6-6
CDR3nt: TGTGCCACCAGCACGTGGACAGACTACAATGAGCAGTTCTTC; CDR3aa: CATSTWTDYNEQFF; j_gene: TRBJ2-1; d_gene: -; abundance: -; v_gene: TRBV15
CDR3nt: TGTGCCAGCAGCAAAAGGGAGACCCAGTACTTC; CDR3aa: CASSKRETQYF; j_gene: TRBJ2-5; d_gene: -; abundance: few; v_gene: TRBV13
CDR3nt: TGTGCCAGCAGTTCCCAGATCCAGGGGGCAGTCACTGAAGCTTTCTTT; CDR3aa: CASSSQIQGAVTEAFF; j_gene: TRBJ1-1; d_gene: TRBD1; abundance: few; v_gene: TRBV6-5
CDR3nt: TGCGCCAGCAAGAGCGGCACCGGCGACGAGCAGTACTTC; CDR3aa: CASKSGTGDEQYF; j_gene: TRBJ2-7; d_gene: -; abundance: few; v_gene: TRBV5-1
CDR3nt: TGCGCCAGCAGCCAAGAGACTAGCCAAGAGACCCAGTACTTC; CDR3aa: CASSQETSQETQYF; j_gene: TRBJ2-5; d_gene: -; abundance: few; v_gene: TRBV4-3
CDR3nt: TGTGCCACCAGCAGAGATAGTCTAGAACATTGGAGGGCCGCCGGGGAGCTGTTTTTT; CDR3aa: CATSRDSLEHWRAAGELFF; j_gene: TRBJ2-2; d_gene: -; abundance: -; v_gene: TRBV15
CDR3nt: TGTGCCAGCTCACCCGTACTAGCGGGAGACGCAGATACGCAGTATTTT; CDR3aa: CASSPVLAGDADTQYF; j_gene: TRBJ2-3; d_gene: TRBD2; abundance: -; v_gene: TRBV18
CDR3nt: TGCGCCAGCAGCTTAGGCGGGAGCACAGATACGCAGTATTTT; CDR3aa: CASSLGGSTDTQYF; j_gene: TRBJ2-3; d_gene: -; abundance: -; v_gene: TRBV5-1
CDR3nt: TGTGCCAGCAGCCAAGAGGTTTATCGGGAGACCCAGTACTTC; CDR3aa: CASSQEVYRETQYF; j_gene: TRBJ2-5; d_gene: -; abundance: -; v_gene: TRBV4-2
CDR3nt: TGTGCCAGCACCCCGGGACCCATTCCCCCACGGTACTTC; CDR3aa: CASTPGPIPPRYF; j_gene: TRBJ2-5; d_gene: -; abundance: -; v_gene: TRBV28
CDR3nt: TGCGCCAGCAGCCCCCTCCCCGACTCTGGAAACACCATATATTTT; CDR3aa: CASSPLPDSGNTIYF; j_gene: TRBJ1-3; d_gene: -; abundance: -; v_gene: TRBV5-1
CDR3nt: TGTGCCAGCAGCTGGAATACGGGAGGGCTCCGCGGGGAGACCCAGTACTTC; CDR3aa: CASSWNTGGLRGETQYF; j_gene: TRBJ2-5; d_gene: TRBD2; abundance: -; v_gene: TRBV5-6
CDR3nt: TGCGCCAGCAGCCAGAGTCGACTAGCGGGAGATTCCCTGGGCACAGATACGCAGTATTTT; CDR3aa: CASSQSRLAGDSLGTDTQYF; j_gene: TRBJ2-3; d_gene: TRBD2; abundance: -; v_gene: TRBV4-3
CDR3nt: TGCGCCAGCAGCCCCGGACCCTCAACCCAGACCCAGTACTTC; CDR3aa: CASSPGPSTQTQYF; j_gene: TRBJ2-5; d_gene: -; abundance: few; v_gene: TRBV5-1
CDR3nt: TGTGCCAGTGGACAGACTTCTGGAAACACCATATATTTT; CDR3aa: CASGQTSGNTIYF; j_gene: TRBJ1-3; d_gene: -; abundance: -; v_gene: TRBV13
CDR3nt: TGTGCCACCAGCACATACAATGAGCAGTTCTTC; CDR3aa: CATSTYNEQFF; j_gene: TRBJ2-1; d_gene: -; abundance: few; v_gene: TRBV15
CDR3nt: TGTGCCAGCAGCTTAGGGCGCAGCGAGCAGTACTTC; CDR3aa: CASSLGRSEQYF; j_gene: TRBJ2-7; d_gene: -; abundance: -; v_gene: TRBV7-2
CDR3nt: TGCGCCAGCAGCCAAGATCCGATAGCCTATGGCTACACCTTC; CDR3aa: CASSQDPIAYGYTF; j_gene: TRBJ1-2; d_gene: -; abundance: few; v_gene: TRBV4-3
CDR3nt: TGTGCCACCAGTCGCGTCCGCTTAGGGGAGACCCAGTACTTC; CDR3aa: CATSRVRLGETQYF; j_gene: TRBJ2-5; d_gene: -; abundance: -; v_gene: TRBV15
CDR3nt: TGCGCCAGCAGCTTGGTATTAGCGGGAGGGGCCAATGAGCAGTTCTTC; CDR3aa: CASSLVLAGGANEQFF; j_gene: TRBJ2-1; d_gene: TRBD2; abundance: -; v_gene: TRBV5-1
CDR3nt: TGTGCCAGCAGCTCATCAGGGGGTTCTTCCAATCAGCCCCAGCATTTT; CDR3aa: CASSSSGGSSNQPQHF; j_gene: TRBJ1-5; d_gene: TRBD1; abundance: few; v_gene: TRBV7-9
CDR3nt: TGTGCCATCACCCGTTCGCGGGAGGGATACAATGAGCAGTTCTTC; CDR3aa: CAITRSREGYNEQFF; j_gene: TRBJ2-1; d_gene: TRBD2; abundance: few; v_gene: TRBV10-3
CDR3nt: TGCGCCAGCACCTGGGGACTAGCGGGAGGGCCGACCTACGAGCAGTACTTC; CDR3aa: CASTWGLAGGPTYEQYF; j_gene: TRBJ2-7; d_gene: TRBD2; abundance: -; v_gene: TRBV10-2
CDR3nt: TGTGCCAGCAGCGCCGACAGGGGCTGGACAGATACGCAGTATTTT; CDR3aa: CASSADRGWTDTQYF; j_gene: TRBJ2-3; d_gene: TRBD1; abundance: -; v_gene: TRBV5-6
CDR3nt: TGTGCCAGCAGTCCGCTAGCGGGAGGACGTAATACGCAGTATTTT; CDR3aa: CASSPLAGGRNTQYF; j_gene: TRBJ2-3; d_gene: TRBD2; abundance: -; v_gene: TRBV14